Included here is one T cell receptor beta chain sequence, with context. This specimen comes from a study of CD8 T cells in Susac syndrome. RNA was extracted with the RNeasy kit, and a quantity of roughly 0.5 to 1 ug was reverse transcribed using random hexamers. Via MiXCR, TCRdb re-called the immunoSEQ multiplex PCR reads, giving one row per CDR3 protein. The sample includes more than 95,000 distinct CDR3 sequences, approximately 96% of them seen just once. Trimming cost V 6 bases and J 0 bases, with 12 bases left between them. The CDR3 is made up of 16 amino acids. Germline CDR1 is MGHDK and CDR2 is SYGVNS.

The chain couples TRBV25-1 to TRBJ2-6; tentatively, D is TRBD1 (6 bases). This receptor was taken from a human donor with Susac syndrome. The specimen sequenced was CD8+ T cells from PBMCs. CDR3 residues: CASSDNRDSGANVLTF. The CDR3, as DNA: TGTGCCAGCAGCGATAACAGGGACTCTGGGGCCAACGTCCTGACTTTC.